Listed here is a single T cell receptor (beta chain). Its antigen is still unknown. The PCR contained 60 Vbeta and 13 Jbeta primers. Produced via immunoSEQ multiplex PCR; TCRdb's table is partial and in-frame only. The sample shows 75,000 to 90,000 clones, 70% to 80% of them seen only once. Germline assignment: CDR1 GTSNPN and CDR2 SVGIG (reference sequence). The CDR3 totals 11 residues. The germline V and J ends were trimmed by 0 bases and 10 bases, with 4 bases remaining between them. This sample is part of a study of cytomegalovirus exposure and HLA in healthy donors. Findings and limits, study-wide: Later analysis demonstrated an association between a missense DCLRE1C variant and TCR beta V- and J-gene trimming. DRB1 had the most TCR associations and HLA-C the fewest, a later analysis found, with rates varying by HLA locus. A later analysis reportedly found that, within productive TCRs, an Asian-associated ancestry cluster had fewer N-insertions than the mean observed across the 666 donors. Among TCR sequences, most were rare, though some public TCRs appeared in many donors.

This clonotype was sampled from a man aged 50 or older in good health and CMV-seronegative. Sequenced input: PBMCs. This chain links TRBV30 with TRBJ1-6; D not certain. As DNA, the CDR3 is TGTGCCTGGAGTGTCCAGTCACCCCTCCACTTT. Its protein is CAWSVQSPLHF.